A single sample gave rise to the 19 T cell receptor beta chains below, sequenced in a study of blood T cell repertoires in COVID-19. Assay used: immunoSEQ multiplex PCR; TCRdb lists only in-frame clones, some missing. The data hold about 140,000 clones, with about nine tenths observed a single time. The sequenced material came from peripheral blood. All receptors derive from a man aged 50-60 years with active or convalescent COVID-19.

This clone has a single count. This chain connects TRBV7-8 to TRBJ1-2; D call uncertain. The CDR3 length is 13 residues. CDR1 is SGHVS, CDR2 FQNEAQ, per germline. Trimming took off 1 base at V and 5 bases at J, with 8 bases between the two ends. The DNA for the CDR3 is TGTGCCAGCAGCTTAGACGCAGATTATGGCTACACCTTC. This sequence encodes CASSLDADYGYTF.

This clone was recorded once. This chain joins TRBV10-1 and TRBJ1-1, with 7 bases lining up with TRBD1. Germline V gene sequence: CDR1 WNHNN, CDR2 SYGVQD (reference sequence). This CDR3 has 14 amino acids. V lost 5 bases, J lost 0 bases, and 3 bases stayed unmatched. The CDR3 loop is CASSRTGLNTEAFF. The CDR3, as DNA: TGCGCCAGCAGTAGGACAGGCTTGAACACTGAAGCTTTCTTT.

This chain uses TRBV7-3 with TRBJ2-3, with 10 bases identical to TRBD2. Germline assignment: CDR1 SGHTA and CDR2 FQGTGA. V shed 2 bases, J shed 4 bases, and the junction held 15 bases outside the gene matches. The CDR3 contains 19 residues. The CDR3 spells CASSLLGRASGRGADTQYF. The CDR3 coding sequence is TGTGCCAGCAGCTTATTGGGGAGGGCTAGCGGGAGAGGTGCAGATACGCAGTATTTT.

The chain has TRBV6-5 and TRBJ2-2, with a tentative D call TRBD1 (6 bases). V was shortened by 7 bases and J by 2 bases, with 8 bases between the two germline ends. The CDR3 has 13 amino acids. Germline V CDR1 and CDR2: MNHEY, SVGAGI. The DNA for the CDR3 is TGTGCCAGCATCAGGGGAAACACCGGGGAGCTGTTTTTT. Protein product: CASIRGNTGELFF.

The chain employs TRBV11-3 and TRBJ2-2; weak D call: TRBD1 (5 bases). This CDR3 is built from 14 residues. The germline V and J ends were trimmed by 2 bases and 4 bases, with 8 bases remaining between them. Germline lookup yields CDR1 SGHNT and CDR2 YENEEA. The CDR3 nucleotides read TGTGCCAGCAGCTTACCAGGGCTCACCGGGGAGCTGTTTTTT. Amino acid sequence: CASSLPGLTGELFF.

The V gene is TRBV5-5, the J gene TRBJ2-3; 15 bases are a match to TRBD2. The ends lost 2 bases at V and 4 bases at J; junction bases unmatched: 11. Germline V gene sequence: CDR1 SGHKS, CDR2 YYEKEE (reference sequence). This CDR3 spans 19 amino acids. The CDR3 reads CASSFIWGLAGGRADTQYF. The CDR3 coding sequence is TGTGCCAGCAGCTTTATCTGGGGACTAGCGGGAGGAAGGGCAGATACGCAGTATTTT.

Here the CDR3 DNA reads TGTGCCTGGAACAGGGGATCTAATCAGCCCCAGCATTTT. This gives the protein CAWNRGSNQPQHF. V gene TRBV30 combines with J gene TRBJ1-5; 7 bases are a match to TRBD1. This CDR3 comprises 13 residues. Germline CDR1 GTSNPN, CDR2 SVGIG (reference sequence). J was trimmed by 4 bases and V by 4 bases; bases with no gene match: 4.

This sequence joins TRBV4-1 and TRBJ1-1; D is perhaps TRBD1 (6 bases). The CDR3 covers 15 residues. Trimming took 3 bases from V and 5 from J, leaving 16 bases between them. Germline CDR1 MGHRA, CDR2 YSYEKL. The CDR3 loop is CASSHDSGVRTEAFF. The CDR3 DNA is TGCGCCAGCAGCCACGATTCAGGGGTACGGACTGAAGCTTTCTTT.

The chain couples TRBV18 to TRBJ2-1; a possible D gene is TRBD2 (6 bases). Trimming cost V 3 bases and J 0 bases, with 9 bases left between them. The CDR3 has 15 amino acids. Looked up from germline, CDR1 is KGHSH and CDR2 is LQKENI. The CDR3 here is CASSPRTNSYNEQFF. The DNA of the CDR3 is TGTGCCAGCTCACCCAGGACTAACTCCTACAATGAGCAGTTCTTC.

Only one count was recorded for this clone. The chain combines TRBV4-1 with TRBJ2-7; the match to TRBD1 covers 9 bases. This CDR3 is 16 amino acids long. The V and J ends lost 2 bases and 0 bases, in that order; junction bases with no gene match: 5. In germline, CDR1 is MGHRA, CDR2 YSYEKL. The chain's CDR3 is CASSQYRGLNSYEQYF. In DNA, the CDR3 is TGCGCCAGCAGCCAATACAGGGGGCTAAACTCCTACGAGCAGTACTTC.

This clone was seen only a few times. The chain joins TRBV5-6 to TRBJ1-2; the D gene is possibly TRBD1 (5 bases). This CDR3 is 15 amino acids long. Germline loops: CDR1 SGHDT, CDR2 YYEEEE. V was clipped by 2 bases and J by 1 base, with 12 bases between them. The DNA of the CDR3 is TGTGCCAGCAGCTTTTCAGGGCACCGTAACTATGGCTACACCTTC. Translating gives CASSFSGHRNYGYTF.

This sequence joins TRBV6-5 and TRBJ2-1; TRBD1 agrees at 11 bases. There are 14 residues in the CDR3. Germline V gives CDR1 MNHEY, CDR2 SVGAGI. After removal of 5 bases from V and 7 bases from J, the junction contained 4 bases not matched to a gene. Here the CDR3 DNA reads TGTGCCAGCAGTCAGGACAGGGGGCGTAATGAGCAGTTCTTC. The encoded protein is CASSQDRGRNEQFF.

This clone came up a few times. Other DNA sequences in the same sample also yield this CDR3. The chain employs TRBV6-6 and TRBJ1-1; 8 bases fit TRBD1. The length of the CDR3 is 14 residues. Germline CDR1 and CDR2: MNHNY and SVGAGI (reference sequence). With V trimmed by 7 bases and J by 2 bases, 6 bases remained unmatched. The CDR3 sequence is CASTPTGANTEAFF. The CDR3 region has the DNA TGTGCCAGCACACCGACAGGGGCTAACACTGAAGCTTTCTTT.

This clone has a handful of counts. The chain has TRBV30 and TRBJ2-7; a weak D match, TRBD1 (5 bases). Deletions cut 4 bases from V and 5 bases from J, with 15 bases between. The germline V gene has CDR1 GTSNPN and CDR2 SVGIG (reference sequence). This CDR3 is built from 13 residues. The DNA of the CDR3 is TGTGCCTGGACCAAACTCGACAGTCACGAGCAGTACTTC. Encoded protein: CAWTKLDSHEQYF. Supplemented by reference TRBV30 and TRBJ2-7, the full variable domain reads SQTIHQWPATLVQPVGSPLSLECTVEGTSNPNLYWYRQAAGRGLQLLFYSVGIGQISSEVPQNLSASRPQDRQFILSSKKLLLSDSGFYLCAWTKLDSHEQYFGPGTRLTVT.

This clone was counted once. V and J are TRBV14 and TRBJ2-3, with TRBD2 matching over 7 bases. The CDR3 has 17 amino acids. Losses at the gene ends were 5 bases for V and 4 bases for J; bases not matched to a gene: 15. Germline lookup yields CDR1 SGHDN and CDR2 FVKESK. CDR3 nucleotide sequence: TGTGCCAGCAGCGATTACTTAGGAAGCGGGACCGCAGATACGCAGTATTTT. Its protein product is CASSDYLGSGTADTQYF.

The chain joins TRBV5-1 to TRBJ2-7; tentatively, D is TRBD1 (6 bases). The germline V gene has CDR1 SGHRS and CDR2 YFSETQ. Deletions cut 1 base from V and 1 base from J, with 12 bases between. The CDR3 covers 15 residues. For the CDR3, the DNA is TGCGCCAGCAGCTTGTGGGACACGTCTTCCTACGAGCAGTACTTC. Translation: CASSLWDTSSYEQYF.

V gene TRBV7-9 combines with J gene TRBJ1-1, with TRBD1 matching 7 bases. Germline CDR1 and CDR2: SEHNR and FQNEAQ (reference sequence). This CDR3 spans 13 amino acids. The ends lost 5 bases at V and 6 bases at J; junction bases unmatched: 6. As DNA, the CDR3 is TGTGCCAGCAGCCGACAGGGTTCGGCTGAAGCTTTCTTT. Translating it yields CASSRQGSAEAFF.

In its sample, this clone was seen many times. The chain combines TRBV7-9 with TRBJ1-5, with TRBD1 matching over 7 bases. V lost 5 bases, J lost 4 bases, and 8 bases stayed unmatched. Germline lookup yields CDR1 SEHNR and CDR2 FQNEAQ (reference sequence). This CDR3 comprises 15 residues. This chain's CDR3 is CASSAAGTENQPQHF. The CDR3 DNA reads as TGTGCCAGCAGCGCCGCCGGGACAGAAAATCAGCCCCAGCATTTT.

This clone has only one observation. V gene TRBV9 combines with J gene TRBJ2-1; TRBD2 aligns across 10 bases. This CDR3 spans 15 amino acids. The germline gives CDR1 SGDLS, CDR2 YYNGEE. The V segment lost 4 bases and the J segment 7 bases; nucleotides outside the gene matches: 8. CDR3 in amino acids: CASSPSGLALNEQFF. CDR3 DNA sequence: TGTGCCAGCAGCCCCTCGGGACTAGCGTTGAATGAGCAGTTCTTC.